This T cell receptor beta chain came from a study of blood T cell repertoires in COVID-19. CDR1 and CDR2 (germline): SEHNR, FQNEAQ (reference sequence). The CDR3 loop spans 14 amino acids. V was cut by 1 base and J by 5 bases, with 11 bases left in between. Assay used: immunoSEQ multiplex PCR; TCRdb lists only in-frame clones, some missing. The sample has some 190,000 clones; less than 90% are singletons. The V and J genes are TRBV7-9 and TRBJ1-1; D call uncertain. Sequenced: peripheral blood. This clonotype was obtained from a man aged 25-45 years with acute or convalescent COVID-19. The CDR3 spells CASSLGGFGTEAFF. For the CDR3, the DNA is TGTGCCAGCAGCTTAGGAGGGTTTGGGACTGAAGCTTTCTTT. The variable domain in full, completed from reference TRBV7-9 and TRBJ1-1, reads DTGVSQNPRHKITKRGQNVTFRCDPISEHNRLYWYRQTLGQGPEFLTYFQNEAQLEKSRLLSDRFSAERPKGSFSTLEIQRTEQGDSAMYLCASSLGGFGTEAFFGQGTRLTVV.